This T cell receptor beta chain was profiled in a study of T cell repertoires in cytomegalovirus infection. This clonotype has more than one count but fewer than ten. This CDR3 has 11 residues. The germline V gene has CDR1 SGHTA and CDR2 FQGNSA. The ends were cut back, 8 bases at V and 8 bases at J, with 12 bases in the middle. Via MiXCR, TCRdb re-called the reads, giving one row per CDR3 protein. The repertoire includes under 200,000 distinct CDR3 sequences, roughly 15% of them detected once, and approximately 18% sits in the top ten. The sample comprised CD8+ T cells from PBMCs. The TCR sequence derives from a human donor in good health (CMV status not recorded). Some clones in this sample may be carry-over from other donors' samples. V and J are TRBV7-2 and TRBJ1-2; tentatively, D is TRBD1 (6 bases). CDR3 loop: CASSGTRGYTF. Written as DNA, the CDR3 is TGTGCCAGCTCCGGGACAAGGGGCTACACCTTC.